What follows are 28 T cell receptor beta chains derived from one specimen sequenced in a study of blood T cell repertoires in COVID-19. TCRdb's table, derived via immunoSEQ multiplex PCR, lists solely in-frame clones and lacks some. The sample lists 170,000 or so clones; approximately 90% were seen once. Material for sequencing was peripheral blood. The receptors here all came from a woman aged 18-30 years who had recovered from COVID-19.

This chain links TRBV4-3 with TRBJ1-1; D is unresolved. The CDR3 totals 14 residues. Germline V gene data show CDR1 as LGHNA and CDR2 as YSLEER. V lost 4 bases to trimming and J lost 5 bases, with 14 bases between them. CDR3 nucleotide sequence: TGCGCCAGCAGCCGTGGAGGAATGGATACTGAAGCTTTCTTT. It is translated as CASSRGGMDTEAFF.

The gene calls are TRBV4-2 and TRBJ2-1; 7 nucleotides agree with TRBD1. The CDR3 has 16 residues. The junction had 11 bases not matched to a gene; V was cut back by 3 bases and J by 6 bases. Germline V gene data show CDR1 as LGHNA and CDR2 as YNFKEQ. This chain's CDR3 is CASSQAYRQGINEQFF. The CDR3 DNA reads TGTGCCAGCAGCCAGGCATACCGACAGGGTATCAATGAGCAGTTCTTC.

The chain carries TRBV18 and TRBJ2-7; the D is unclear. This CDR3 contains 13 residues. From germline, CDR1 is KGHSH and CDR2 LQKENI. Between the trimmed V and J ends, which lost 0 bases and 9 bases, there was a span of 12 bases. The CDR3, as DNA: TGTGCCAGCTCACCACCGAGAACGAACTGGCAGTACTTC. Its translation is CASSPPRTNWQYF.

The V call is TRBV19, the J call TRBJ1-5, with D maybe TRBD1 (5 bases). The germline CDR1 and CDR2 sequences are LNHDA and SQIVND (reference sequence). This CDR3 spans 15 amino acids. V was clipped by 0 bases and J by 7 bases, with 13 bases between them. The CDR3 sequence: CASSIDPGRNQPQHF. The CDR3 coding sequence is TGTGCCAGTAGTATAGACCCAGGGAGGAACCAGCCCCAGCATTTT.

The V gene is TRBV4-1, the J gene TRBJ2-1, with 12 bases aligning to TRBD1. The CDR3 totals 15 residues. V gave up 6 bases and J gave up 7 bases; unmatched junction bases: 7. Germline V gene sequence: CDR1 MGHRA, CDR2 YSYEKL. CDR3 sequence: CASREGQGATNEQFF. For the CDR3, the DNA is TGCGCCAGCAGGGAGGGACAGGGGGCGACTAATGAGCAGTTCTTC.

The chain is built from TRBV7-9 and TRBJ2-3; 9 nucleotides match TRBD2. Per the germline V gene, CDR1 is SEHNR and CDR2 is FQNEAQ (reference sequence). The V and J ends lost 1 base and 2 bases, in that order; junction bases with no gene match: 4. This CDR3 has 16 residues. CDR3 nucleotides: TGTGCCAGCAGCTTAGGACTAGCGGAGAACACAGATACGCAGTATTTT. This translates into CASSLGLAENTDTQYF.

V usage is TRBV24-1 and J usage is TRBJ2-2; 12 bases map to TRBD1. The germline CDR1 and CDR2 sequences are KGHDR and SFDVKD. CDR3 length: 18 amino acids. The V segment lost 2 bases and the J segment 6 bases; nucleotides outside the gene matches: 9. The CDR3 loop is CATSDSPGQGALAGELFF. The CDR3 DNA reads as TGTGCCACCAGTGATTCACCGGGACAGGGGGCGTTGGCCGGGGAGCTGTTTTTT.

This clone was seen a single time. V and J are TRBV6-2 or TRBV6-3 and TRBJ2-7; 9 bases agree with TRBD1. Losses at the gene ends were 2 bases for V and 6 bases for J; bases not matched to a gene: 5. The germline V gene encodes CDR1 MNHEY and CDR2 SVGEGT. This CDR3 is 14 amino acids long. This CDR3 reads CASSYGTGLIEQYV. CDR3 nucleotides: TGTGCCAGCAGTTACGGGACAGGGCTTATCGAGCAGTACGTC.

Here the CDR3 DNA reads TGTGCCAGCACCCTGAGAGGTTATGGCTACACCTTC. Translated, it gives CASTLRGYGYTF. This rearrangement joins TRBV6-5 to TRBJ1-2; D gene uncertain. The germline V gene encodes CDR1 MNHEY and CDR2 SVGAGI. Deletions cut 7 bases from V and 5 bases from J, with 11 bases between. CDR3 size: 12 residues.

J is TRBJ1-2 and V is TRBV4-1, with D possibly matching TRBD1 (6 bases). The CDR3 loop spans 16 amino acids. Deletions cut 0 bases from V and 6 bases from J, with 17 bases between. Germline CDR1 reads MGHRA; CDR2 reads YSYEKL. CDR3 sequence (DNA): TGCGCCAGCAGCCAAGATTCTTTCCCAGGGGCAGATGGCTACACCTTC. It codes for CASSQDSFPGADGYTF.

The chain couples TRBV19 to TRBJ1-5; D is uncertain. This CDR3 has 14 amino acids. V lost 10 bases and J lost 5, with 18 bases in between. In germline, CDR1 is LNHDA, CDR2 SQIVND (reference sequence). DNA for the CDR3: TGTGCCACCTCGGGTGTAGTTCTTGATCAGCCCCAGCATTTT. This translates into CATSGVVLDQPQHF.

This clone was seen once. This sequence joins TRBV27 and TRBJ2-1; the D is unclear. The CDR3 is 15 amino acids. V gave up 3 bases and J gave up 5 bases, with 14 bases separating them. Germline V lookup: CDR1 MNHEY, CDR2 SMNVEV (reference sequence). As DNA, the CDR3 is TGTGCCAGCAGTTTTTTCTCCCGACGGGACAATGAGCAGTTCTTC. Translating gives CASSFFSRRDNEQFF.

The V and J genes are TRBV5-1 and TRBJ2-5; tentatively, D is TRBD2 (7 bases). The CDR3 has 15 residues. Between the trimmed V and J ends, which lost 0 bases and 5 bases, there was a span of 14 bases. Germline V gene sequence: CDR1 SGHRS, CDR2 YFSETQ. The CDR3 DNA sequence: TGCGCCAGCAGCTTGGGTTCGGGGGGCAGGGAGACCCAGTACTTC. Amino acids: CASSLGSGGRETQYF. The entire variable domain, with the rest obtained from reference TRBV5-1 and TRBJ2-5, is as follows: KAGVTQTPRYLIKTRGQQVTLSCSPISGHRSVSWYQQTPGQGLQFLFEYFSETQRNKGNFPGRFSGRQFSNSRSEMNVSTLELGDSALYLCASSLGSGGRETQYFGPGTRLLVL.

This clone is medium-sized by share. The chain uses TRBV25-1 and TRBJ2-2; a weak D match, TRBD1 (6 bases). Trimming shortened V by 1 base and J by 5 bases, and 11 bases separated the two germline ends. The CDR3 loop spans 15 amino acids. Germline lookup yields CDR1 MGHDK and CDR2 SYGVNS. The CDR3 sequence: CASSELAGETGELFF. In nucleotides, the CDR3 is TGTGCCAGCAGTGAATTGGCAGGGGAGACCGGGGAGCTGTTTTTT. Complete variable domain (other parts from reference TRBV25-1 and TRBJ2-2): EADIYQTPRYLVIGTGKKITLECSQTMGHDKMYWYQQDPGMELHLIHYSYGVNSTEKGDLSSESTVSRIRTEHFPLTLESARPSHTSQYLCASSELAGETGELFFGEGSRLTVL.

The chain combines TRBV15 with TRBJ2-1; D uncertain. The V gene's germline CDR1 is LNHNV and CDR2 YYDKDF (reference sequence). Between the trimmed V and J ends, which lost 0 bases and 5 bases, there was a span of 8 bases. The CDR3 is 14 amino acids. The CDR3 region is CATSRDRLDNEQFF. CDR3 coding DNA: TGTGCCACCAGCAGAGATCGTCTCGACAATGAGCAGTTCTTC. The full variable domain, with the rest looked up from reference TRBV15 and TRBJ2-1, is DAMVIQNPRYQVTQFGKPVTLSCSQTLNHNVMYWYQQKSSQAPKLLFHYYDKDFNNEADTPDNFQSRRPNTSFCFLDIRSPGLGDTAMYLCATSRDRLDNEQFFGPGTRLTVL.

The table lists this clone with many counts. The chain uses TRBV19 and TRBJ1-6; no clear D gene. V was cut by 5 bases and J by 9 bases, with 11 bases left in between. CDR3 size: 13 residues. Germline V gene lookup returns CDR1 LNHDA and CDR2 SQIVND (reference sequence). CDR3 DNA: TGTGCCAGTAGTTTCGATGGAGGTTCACCCCTCCACTTT. It is translated as CASSFDGGSPLHF.

The rearrangement joins TRBV6-2 or TRBV6-3 to TRBJ1-5, with 11 bases lining up with TRBD1. The CDR3 has 16 residues. The trim removed 6 bases at V and 7 bases at J, leaving 11 bases unmatched. CDR1 MNHEY and CDR2 SVGEGT come from the germline V gene. Written as DNA, the CDR3 is TGTGCCAGCAGCACCCCGGGACAGGGGGGCCCCCAGCCCCAGCATTTT. Encoded protein: CASSTPGQGGPQPQHF.

This chain uses TRBV11-2 with TRBJ2-7; TRBD2 is a possible D gene (5 bases). V was shortened by 5 bases and J by 0 bases, with 14 bases between the two germline ends. Per the germline V gene, CDR1 is SGHAT and CDR2 is FQNNGV. The CDR3 is 15 residues long. The CDR3 nucleotides are TGTGCCAGCAGCCAAGAGAGCGGAAGCTCCTACGAGCAGTACTTC. It specifies CASSQESGSSYEQYF.

This clone was seen a single time. This chain uses TRBV3-1 (or the pseudogene TRBV3-2) with TRBJ1-2; 9 nucleotides match TRBD1. Germline CDR1 LGHDT, CDR2 YNNKEL (reference sequence). With 3 bases clipped from V and 4 bases from J, the junction kept 3 bases outside the gene matches. This CDR3 contains 14 residues. The CDR3 sequence is CASSHRTGVYGYTF. CDR3 DNA sequence: TGTGCCAGCAGCCATAGGACAGGGGTCTATGGCTACACCTTC.

The chain links TRBV7-3 to TRBJ2-2; 7 bases map to TRBD2. From germline, CDR1 is SGHTA and CDR2 FQGTGA. This CDR3 has 16 residues. V lost 2 bases and J lost 4; bases outside the gene matches: 7. The CDR3, as DNA: TGTGCCAGCAGCTTAGGACTAGATCCGGCCACCGGGGAGCTGTTTTTT. Protein: CASSLGLDPATGELFF.

As DNA, the CDR3 is TGTGCCAGCAGTGAGACCGGGACAGCCAACACCGGGGAGCTGTTTTTT. Its protein is CASSETGTANTGELFF. This chain links TRBV25-1 with TRBJ2-2, with 7 bases matching TRBD1. Germline lookup yields CDR1 MGHDK and CDR2 SYGVNS. CDR3 length equals 16 residues. Trimming cost V 3 bases and J 2 bases; bases outside gene matches: 6.

The V and J genes are TRBV5-6 and TRBJ2-7, with 7 bases lining up with TRBD1. The CDR3 consists of 14 residues. V dropped 0 bases and J dropped 4; count of bases not matched to a gene: 4. Germline CDR1 and CDR2: SGHDT and YYEEEE. CDR3 sequence (DNA): TGTGCCAGCAGCTTGGGGACAGGCTTATACGAGCAGTACGTC. It codes for CASSLGTGLYEQYV.

The V call is TRBV7-2, the J call TRBJ2-7; 10 bases line up with TRBD2. The CDR3 spans 15 residues. Germline CDR1 and CDR2: SGHTA and FQGNSA. Trimming at V came to 1 base and at J to 5 bases, leaving 5 bases not matched to a gene. The CDR3 coding sequence is TGTGCCAGCAGCTTAGGACTAGCGGGCGCCGACGAGCAGTACGTC. Its protein is CASSLGLAGADEQYV.

A few counts support this clone. The V and J genes are TRBV2 and TRBJ2-6; 7 bases match TRBD2. This CDR3 is 15 amino acids long. V shed 4 bases, J shed 1 base, and the junction held 1 base outside the gene matches. The germline CDR1 and CDR2 sequences are SNHLY and FYNNEI. CDR3 residues: CASSVGGSGANVLTF. The CDR3 bases are TGTGCCAGCAGTGTGGGGGGGTCTGGGGCCAACGTCCTGACTTTC. Full variable domain (remainder filled in from reference TRBV2 and TRBJ2-6): EPEVTQTPSHQVTQMGQEVILRCVPISNHLYFYWYRQILGQKVEFLVSFYNNEISEKSEIFDDQFSVERPDGSNFTLKIRSTKLEDSAMYFCASSVGGSGANVLTFGAGSRLTVL.

This clone was seen a few times. The chain combines TRBV7-2 with TRBJ2-7; 11 bases agree with TRBD1. With 5 bases clipped from V and 9 bases from J, the junction kept 9 bases outside the gene matches. The V gene's germline CDR1 is SGHTA and CDR2 FQGNSA. The CDR3 spans 14 residues. The CDR3 coding sequence is TGTGCCAGCAGCGCGGGGACAGGGGGTGTTTGGCAGTACTTC. This translates into CASSAGTGGVWQYF.

The rearrangement links TRBV9 to TRBJ2-3; 8 bases are shared with TRBD2. The CDR3 covers 16 residues. CDR1 and CDR2 from the germline V gene are SGDLS and YYNGEE. Trimming removed 0 bases from V and 2 bases from J; junction bases left unmatched: 5. The CDR3 is CASSVARAGVTDTQYF. Here the CDR3 DNA reads TGTGCCAGCAGCGTAGCACGAGCGGGAGTCACAGATACGCAGTATTTT.

This clone has a single count. This chain uses TRBV5-1 with TRBJ2-3; D not resolved. The V end lost 0 bases, the J end lost 4 bases, and 6 bases lay between the germline ends. CDR1 and CDR2 from the germline V gene are SGHRS and YFSETQ. The CDR3 is 13 residues long. In nucleotides, the CDR3 is TGCGCCAGCAGCTTGGACAGCCCAGATACGCAGTATTTT. Its protein is CASSLDSPDTQYF.

The chain couples TRBV7-6 to TRBJ2-7; 7 bases align to TRBD2. V was clipped by 5 bases and J by 6 bases; unmatched bases: 13. The germline CDR1 and CDR2 sequences are SGHVS and FNYEAQ. The CDR3 is 15 residues long. DNA for the CDR3: TGTGCCAGCAGCCCGGGAGGCTCCCGGACCGCCGAGCAGTACGTC. Its protein product is CASSPGGSRTAEQYV.